The 5 T cell receptor beta chains below all came from one sample that was sequenced in a study of siplizumab effects on memory and regulatory T cells. Here immunoSEQ multiplex PCR was the method, and the copy in TCRdb shows in-frame clones only, minus some. The sample comprises tens of thousands of clones, 85% to 95% of which are singletons, and less than 20% rests with the top ten. Sequences were obtained from CD8+ T cells sorted from blood. The receptors come from a human donor in good health.

This chain joins TRBV11-2 and TRBJ2-3; D unclear. CDR1 is SGHAT and CDR2 is FQNNGV in the germline V gene. The CDR3 is 13 residues long. Trimming cost V 1 base and J 3 bases, with 5 bases left between them. For the CDR3, the DNA is TGTGCCAGCAGCTTAGTTTGGACAGATACGCAGTATTTT. Protein product: CASSLVWTDTQYF.

The rearrangement joins TRBV6-5 to TRBJ2-7; maybe TRBD2 (6 bases). V was pared by 2 bases and J by 2 bases, with 7 bases between. The CDR3 totals 13 residues. Per the germline V gene, CDR1 is MNHEY and CDR2 is SVGAGI. The CDR3 spells CASSYGLTYEQYF. Written as DNA, the CDR3 is TGTGCCAGCAGTTACGGACTAACCTACGAGCAGTACTTC.

The J gene is TRBJ2-7, the V gene TRBV27, with 8 nucleotides matching TRBD2. With V trimmed by 3 bases and J by 1 base, 5 bases remained unmatched. The CDR3 is made up of 15 amino acids. Germline CDR1 is MNHEY and CDR2 is SMNVEV (reference sequence). The chain's CDR3 is CASSFGLAGSYEQYF. CDR3 nucleotides: TGTGCCAGCAGTTTTGGACTAGCTGGATCCTACGAGCAGTACTTC.

The chain uses TRBV10-3 and TRBJ1-1; 9 nucleotides agree with TRBD1. V was pared by 2 bases and J by 3 bases, with 13 bases of the junction left unmatched. The CDR3 totals 18 residues. Germline lookup yields CDR1 ENHRY and CDR2 SYGVKD. The CDR3 DNA follows: TGTGCCATCAGTGAGCCAACCCGGGACAGGGCAATACACACTGAAGCTTTCTTT. Encoded protein: CAISEPTRDRAIHTEAFF.

V usage is TRBV5-6 and J usage is TRBJ1-2; 8 bases are shared with TRBD1. Germline V gene sequence: CDR1 SGHDT, CDR2 YYEEEE. The length of the CDR3 is 15 residues. The J segment lost 0 bases and the V segment lost 4 bases, leaving 5 bases of the junction unmatched. The CDR3 nucleotides read TGTGCCAGCAGCCGAGGGACAGGAGCTAACTATGGCTACACCTTC. This gives the protein CASSRGTGANYGYTF.